What follows are 14 T cell receptor beta chains derived from one specimen sequenced in a study of sequential checkpoint blockade in melanoma. Profiled with immunoSEQ multiplex PCR; TCRdb holds only in-frame clones, not every one. The repertoire includes over 15,000 clones, 70% to 80% of them detected once, and about an eighth sits in the top ten. As for treatment: randomized to nivolumab then ipilimumab (arm A) or the reverse (arm B). The starting material was CD8+ T cells sorted from blood (inferred from file names), obtained from a patient given nivolumab and ipilimumab in sequence. The receptors were gathered from a human donor with melanoma.

The chain has TRBV7-9 and TRBJ2-7; perhaps TRBD2 as D (6 bases). CDR3 length: 15 residues. Per germline, CDR1 SEHNR and CDR2 FQNEAQ (reference sequence). Trimming removed 1 base at V and 3 bases at J, with 13 bases between. The CDR3 DNA reads TGTGCCAGCAGCTTAGGCGGGAACGGGATCTACGAGCAGTACTTC. Its translation is CASSLGGNGIYEQYF.

The chain joins TRBV2 to TRBJ2-7; D might be TRBD1 (6 bases). This CDR3 is built from 14 residues. CDR1 is SNHLY and CDR2 is FYNNEI in the germline V gene. Between the trimmed V and J ends, which lost 2 bases and 2 bases, there was a span of 10 bases. The chain's CDR3 is CASSERDTTYEQYF. The DNA of the CDR3 is TGTGCCAGCAGTGAACGGGACACAACCTACGAGCAGTACTTC.

CDR3 sequence (DNA): TGTGCCAGCAGCGATTCCCCTATGACGAGCGACGAGCAGTACTTC. It codes for CASSDSPMTSDEQYF. This chain joins TRBV5-4 and TRBJ2-7, with unresolved D. This CDR3 comprises 15 residues. From germline, CDR1 is SGHNT and CDR2 YYREEE (reference sequence). Trimming removed 4 bases at V and 5 bases at J, with 19 bases between.

This clone was seen just once. The chain recombines TRBV19 with TRBJ2-1; 10 bases match TRBD1. Trimming cost V 1 base and J 5 bases; bases outside gene matches: 2. Germline values: CDR1 LNHDA, CDR2 SQIVND (reference sequence). This CDR3 has 15 amino acids. The CDR3 reads CASSIVGTGDNEQFF. In nucleotides, the CDR3 is TGTGCCAGTAGTATAGTTGGGACAGGGGACAATGAGCAGTTCTTC.

The chain has TRBV5-6 and TRBJ1-4, with D tentatively TRBD1 (5 bases). V lost 4 bases and J lost 4, with 11 bases in between. The CDR3 extends over 14 amino acids. Germline values: CDR1 SGHDT, CDR2 YYEEEE. As DNA, the CDR3 is TGTGCCAGCAGCCCCCGACAGTTTAATGAAAAACTGTTTTTT. Translation: CASSPRQFNEKLFF.

This chain links TRBV28 with TRBJ2-7, with D maybe TRBD2 (5 bases). Trimming left V 3 bases short and J 2 bases short, with 11 bases between. Germline lookup yields CDR1 MDHEN and CDR2 SYDVKM. The CDR3 is 14 residues long. CDR3 in amino acids: CASSLRTFPYEQYF. The CDR3, as DNA: TGTGCCAGCAGTTTGAGGACTTTTCCCTACGAGCAGTACTTC.

The rearrangement joins TRBV7-6 to TRBJ1-5, with D perhaps TRBD1 (6 bases). The germline V and J ends were trimmed by 5 bases and 0 bases, with 14 bases remaining between them. CDR1 is SGHVS, CDR2 FNYEAQ, per germline. The CDR3 contains 16 residues. DNA of the CDR3: TGTGCCAGCAGCCCGGACAGCCCTTATAGCAATCAGCCCCAGCATTTT. This codes for CASSPDSPYSNQPQHF. Supplemented by reference TRBV7-6 and TRBJ1-5, the full variable domain reads GAGVSQSPRYKVTKRGQDVALRCDPISGHVSLYWYRQALGQGPEFLTYFNYEAQQDKSGLPNDRFSAERPEGSISTLTIQRTEQRDSAMYRCASSPDSPYSNQPQHFGDGTRLSIL.

The chain uses TRBV29-1 and TRBJ2-7, with D maybe TRBD2 (6 bases). This CDR3 is built from 13 residues. Trimming took 3 bases from V and 0 from J, leaving 9 bases between them. The germline gives CDR1 SQVTM, CDR2 ANQGSEA. CDR3 nucleotide sequence: TGCAGCGTTGAGGGACTGGACTCCTACGAGCAGTACTTC. Its protein is CSVEGLDSYEQYF.

The chain recombines TRBV6-6 with TRBJ1-1, with 7 bases lining up with TRBD1. The V and J ends lost 6 bases and 3 bases, in that order; junction bases with no gene match: 7. Germline CDR1 is MNHNY and CDR2 is SVGAGI (reference sequence). This CDR3 contains 14 residues. CDR3 sequence (DNA): TGTGCCAGCAGCGATCCACAGGGGTACACTGAAGCTTTCTTT. Its translation: CASSDPQGYTEAFF.

This clone was detected a few times. The chain has TRBV19 and TRBJ2-2, with D perhaps TRBD2 (6 bases). The CDR3 has 14 amino acids. With 4 bases removed from V and 5 bases from J, the gap between germline ends came to 11 bases. Germline assignment: CDR1 LNHDA and CDR2 SQIVND (reference sequence). CDR3 protein: CASSTGERTGELFF. As DNA, the CDR3 is TGTGCCAGTAGTACGGGGGAGAGAACCGGGGAGCTGTTTTTT.

This clone was detected a few times. The chain couples TRBV7-9 to TRBJ1-5, with D unresolved. V was pared by 3 bases and J by 3 bases, with 9 bases between. The CDR3 runs to 14 residues. The germline gives CDR1 SEHNR, CDR2 FQNEAQ (reference sequence). The CDR3 spells CASSFSESNQPQHF. The CDR3 coding sequence is TGTGCCAGCAGCTTTAGCGAGTCCAATCAGCCCCAGCATTTT.

Only a few counts were recorded for this clone. This sample includes further DNA sequences coding for the same CDR3. This chain joins TRBV9 and TRBJ2-1; the match to TRBD2 covers 7 bases. There are 14 residues in the CDR3. Per the germline V gene, CDR1 is SGDLS and CDR2 is YYNGEE. V dropped 0 bases and J dropped 8; count of bases not matched to a gene: 5. CDR3 nucleotide sequence: TGTGCCAGCAGCGTAGCCTATCGGGGGGATGAGCAGTTCTTC. It specifies CASSVAYRGDEQFF.

The chain joins TRBV4-2 to TRBJ2-6; possible D gene TRBD2, 6 bases. The CDR3 spans 16 residues. Germline V gene sequence: CDR1 LGHNA, CDR2 YNFKEQ. Trimming took 3 bases from V and 0 from J, leaving 9 bases between them. The DNA for the CDR3 is TGTGCCAGCAGCCAGGGACTGCTCTCTGGGGCCAACGTCCTGACTTTC. Its protein is CASSQGLLSGANVLTF.

This clone is a singleton in its sample. This chain joins TRBV11-2 and TRBJ1-6; perhaps TRBD1 as D (6 bases). CDR3 length: 15 amino acids. V shed 1 base and J shed 10 bases, with 14 bases lying between them. Germline V gives CDR1 SGHAT, CDR2 FQNNGV. The CDR3 DNA is TGTGCCAGCAGCTTAGTTCCAGGGGCGAGGTCACCCCTCCACTTT. Amino acids: CASSLVPGARSPLHF.